A selection of T cell receptor beta chains follows, all from one sample in a study of blood T cell repertoires in COVID-19. The assay was immunoSEQ multiplex PCR, and TCRdb's table has in-frame clones only and misses some. Here the sample spans a few hundred thousand clones, about 80% being singletons. The source material was PBMCs or T cells enriched from blood (not recorded which). Receptor source: a man between 50 and 59 years old who had recovered from COVID-19. CDR3s include the opening cysteine and the closing phenylalanine or tryptophan. A D gene is named only where the DNA matches it firmly. The size entry is marked missing in some rows and otherwise reads once, few, many or a size class.

d_call: TRBD2; v_call: TRBV18; j_call: TRBJ2-7; clone_size: NA; cdr3_aa: CASSPPLTSDKYF; cdr3_nt: TGTGCCAGCTCACCACCTCTTACTAGCGACAAATACTTC
d_call: NA; v_call: TRBV7-9; j_call: TRBJ1-1; clone_size: NA; cdr3_aa: CASKEGRNTEAFF; cdr3_nt: TGTGCCAGCAAGGAGGGGAGGAACACTGAAGCTTTCTTT
d_call: NA; v_call: TRBV5-4; j_call: TRBJ1-3; clone_size: NA; cdr3_aa: CASSNGQTRFGNTIYF; cdr3_nt: TGTGCCAGCAGTAACGGACAGACCCGATTCGGAAACACCATATATTTT
d_call: TRBD2; v_call: TRBV3-1/TRBV3-2; j_call: TRBJ2-3; clone_size: NA; cdr3_aa: CASSHRTSGRPDTQYF; cdr3_nt: TGTGCCAGCAGCCACCGGACTAGCGGGAGGCCAGATACGCAGTATTTT
d_call: TRBD1; v_call: TRBV5-1; j_call: TRBJ2-5; clone_size: once; cdr3_aa: CASSIETGLETQYF; cdr3_nt: TGCGCCAGCAGCATAGAGACAGGGTTAGAGACCCAGTACTTC
d_call: NA; v_call: TRBV5-1; j_call: TRBJ1-2; clone_size: NA; cdr3_aa: CASSPREEAYGYTF; cdr3_nt: TGCGCCAGCAGTCCCCGGGAGGAGGCCTATGGCTACACCTTC
d_call: NA; v_call: TRBV7-9; j_call: TRBJ1-5; clone_size: NA; cdr3_aa: CASSLALGGNQPQHF; cdr3_nt: TGTGCCAGCAGCTTAGCGTTAGGGGGAAATCAGCCCCAGCATTTT
d_call: TRBD1; v_call: TRBV9; j_call: TRBJ2-7; clone_size: NA; cdr3_aa: CASSFGTGRTWEQYF; cdr3_nt: TGTGCCAGCAGCTTCGGGACAGGGAGGACTTGGGAGCAGTACTTC
d_call: NA; v_call: TRBV9; j_call: TRBJ1-5; clone_size: NA; cdr3_aa: CASSADGDSNQPQHF; cdr3_nt: TGTGCCAGCAGCGCCGACGGGGATAGCAATCAGCCCCAGCATTTT
d_call: TRBD1; v_call: TRBV6-5; j_call: TRBJ1-1; clone_size: NA; cdr3_aa: CASSYSDRATEAFF; cdr3_nt: TGTGCCAGCAGTTACTCGGACAGGGCCACTGAAGCTTTCTTT
d_call: TRBD1; v_call: TRBV11-3; j_call: TRBJ2-2; clone_size: NA; cdr3_aa: CASSRTGVGELFF; cdr3_nt: TGTGCCAGCAGCCGGACAGGGGTCGGGGAGCTGTTTTTT
d_call: TRBD1; v_call: TRBV27; j_call: TRBJ1-5; clone_size: NA; cdr3_aa: CASSYLGDRYSNQPQHF; cdr3_nt: TGTGCCAGCAGTTATTTAGGGGACAGATATAGCAATCAGCCCCAGCATTTT
d_call: NA; v_call: TRBV6-2/TRBV6-3; j_call: TRBJ2-3; clone_size: NA; cdr3_aa: CASSYSSYTDTQYF; cdr3_nt: TGTGCCAGCAGTTACAGTTCCTACACAGATACGCAGTATTTT
d_call: NA; v_call: TRBV9; j_call: TRBJ1-2; clone_size: NA; cdr3_aa: CASSVEEGGYTF; cdr3_nt: TGTGCCAGCAGCGTGGAGGAGGGTGGCTACACCTTC
d_call: TRBD1; v_call: TRBV6-2/TRBV6-3; j_call: TRBJ1-5; clone_size: NA; cdr3_aa: CASSSRDRGLPGSNQPQHF; cdr3_nt: TGTGCCAGCAGTTCCCGGGACAGGGGCCTTCCGGGGAGCAATCAGCCCCAGCATTTT
d_call: TRBD2; v_call: TRBV6-5; j_call: TRBJ2-3; clone_size: NA; cdr3_aa: CASSYGRGVNADTQYF; cdr3_nt: TGTGCCAGCAGTTACGGGAGGGGAGTAAATGCAGATACGCAGTATTTT
d_call: NA; v_call: TRBV21-1; j_call: TRBJ2-1; clone_size: NA; cdr3_aa: CASSPTSGRGNEQFF; cdr3_nt: TGTGCCAGCAGCCCAACTAGCGGGAGAGGGAATGAGCAGTTCTTC
d_call: TRBD2; v_call: TRBV7-9; j_call: TRBJ2-5; clone_size: NA; cdr3_aa: CASSLGGFGATQYF; cdr3_nt: TGTGCCAGCAGCTTGGGAGGGTTTGGTGCGACCCAGTACTTC
d_call: NA; v_call: TRBV6-5; j_call: TRBJ1-2; clone_size: NA; cdr3_aa: CASSSGLGGAFGYTF; cdr3_nt: TGTGCCAGCAGTTCCGGACTCGGAGGGGCTTTTGGCTACACCTTC
d_call: TRBD2; v_call: TRBV5-6; j_call: TRBJ2-7; clone_size: NA; cdr3_aa: CASSWTSGSSYEQYF; cdr3_nt: TGTGCCAGCAGCTGGACTAGCGGGAGCTCCTACGAGCAGTACTTC
d_call: TRBD1; v_call: TRBV19; j_call: TRBJ1-6; clone_size: NA; cdr3_aa: CASRDRVYSPLHF; cdr3_nt: TGTGCCAGTAGGGACAGGGTTTACTCACCCCTCCACTTT
d_call: NA; v_call: TRBV27; j_call: TRBJ2-7; clone_size: NA; cdr3_aa: CASSFHQGSGPQYF; cdr3_nt: TGTGCCAGCAGTTTCCATCAGGGGTCGGGGCCGCAGTACTTC
d_call: TRBD1; v_call: TRBV3-1/TRBV3-2; j_call: TRBJ1-5; clone_size: NA; cdr3_aa: CASSPQGGLSNQPQHF; cdr3_nt: TGTGCCAGCAGCCCGCAGGGGGGTCTGAGCAATCAGCCCCAGCATTTT
d_call: NA; v_call: TRBV7-2; j_call: TRBJ2-4; clone_size: NA; cdr3_aa: CASSSYKNIQYF; cdr3_nt: TGTGCCAGCAGCTCCTACAAAAACATTCAGTACTTC
d_call: TRBD2; v_call: TRBV5-1; j_call: TRBJ2-1; clone_size: NA; cdr3_aa: CASSPGRLAEGEQFF; cdr3_nt: TGCGCCAGCAGCCCCGGCAGACTAGCCGAAGGTGAGCAGTTCTTC
d_call: NA; v_call: TRBV6-5; j_call: TRBJ1-1; clone_size: NA; cdr3_aa: CASSYLQGNTEAFF; cdr3_nt: TGTGCCAGCAGTTACCTTCAGGGGAACACTGAAGCTTTCTTT
d_call: NA; v_call: TRBV18; j_call: TRBJ2-5; clone_size: NA; cdr3_aa: CASSPKTGGETQYF; cdr3_nt: TGTGCCAGCTCACCCAAGACAGGCGGGGAGACCCAGTACTTC
d_call: NA; v_call: TRBV2; j_call: TRBJ2-1; clone_size: NA; cdr3_aa: CASSEDRGEQFF; cdr3_nt: TGTGCCAGCAGTGAGGACAGAGGGGAGCAGTTCTTC
d_call: NA; v_call: TRBV28; j_call: TRBJ1-5; clone_size: NA; cdr3_aa: CASSFDRSYQPQHF; cdr3_nt: TGTGCCAGCAGTTTTGACAGGTCTTATCAGCCCCAGCATTTT
d_call: NA; v_call: TRBV9; j_call: TRBJ2-7; clone_size: NA; cdr3_aa: CASSASGFSYEQYF; cdr3_nt: TGTGCCAGCAGCGCCAGTGGTTTCTCCTACGAGCAGTACTTC
d_call: TRBD1; v_call: TRBV11-3; j_call: TRBJ2-7; clone_size: NA; cdr3_aa: CASSKTGEKQYF; cdr3_nt: TGTGCCAGCAGCAAGACAGGGGAGAAGCAGTACTTC
d_call: NA; v_call: TRBV27; j_call: TRBJ2-7; clone_size: few; cdr3_aa: CASSFSSEGYGYEQYF; cdr3_nt: TGTGCCAGCAGTTTTTCCTCGGAGGGGTACGGGTACGAGCAGTACTTC
d_call: NA; v_call: TRBV12-3/TRBV12-4; j_call: TRBJ2-1; clone_size: NA; cdr3_aa: CASSLNIYNEQFF; cdr3_nt: TGTGCCAGCAGTTTAAACATTTACAATGAGCAGTTCTTC
d_call: NA; v_call: TRBV10-3; j_call: TRBJ2-7; clone_size: NA; cdr3_aa: CAISESAYEQYF; cdr3_nt: TGTGCCATCAGTGAGTCGGCTTACGAGCAGTACTTC
d_call: NA; v_call: TRBV5-1; j_call: TRBJ1-6; clone_size: NA; cdr3_aa: CASSLGQASWNSPLHF; cdr3_nt: TGCGCCAGCAGCTTGGGACAGGCGTCTTGGAATTCACCCCTCCACTTT
d_call: NA; v_call: TRBV9; j_call: TRBJ2-4; clone_size: NA; cdr3_aa: CASSPTAKNIQYF; cdr3_nt: TGTGCCAGCAGCCCTACAGCCAAAAACATTCAGTACTTC
d_call: TRBD2; v_call: TRBV4-2; j_call: TRBJ2-7; clone_size: once; cdr3_aa: CASSQTSGNPYEQYF; cdr3_nt: TGTGCCAGCAGCCAAACTAGCGGGAACCCCTACGAGCAGTACTTC
d_call: NA; v_call: TRBV11-3; j_call: TRBJ2-1; clone_size: NA; cdr3_aa: CASSFRDSYNEQFF; cdr3_nt: TGTGCCAGCAGCTTCCGGGACTCCTACAATGAGCAGTTCTTC
d_call: TRBD1; v_call: TRBV23-1; j_call: TRBJ1-2; clone_size: few; cdr3_aa: CASSQKSRQGLNYGYTF; cdr3_nt: TGCGCCAGCAGTCAAAAATCTCGACAGGGGTTAAACTATGGCTACACCTTC
d_call: NA; v_call: TRBV10-1; j_call: TRBJ2-1; clone_size: NA; cdr3_aa: CASSESFLEGGEQFF; cdr3_nt: TGCGCCAGCAGTGAGTCGTTCCTGGAGGGCGGTGAGCAGTTCTTC
d_call: TRBD2; v_call: TRBV30; j_call: TRBJ2-3; clone_size: NA; cdr3_aa: CAWSVLAGGDTQYF; cdr3_nt: TGTGCCTGGAGTGTACTCGCGGGGGGAGATACGCAGTATTTT
d_call: TRBD2; v_call: TRBV29-1; j_call: TRBJ2-7; clone_size: NA; cdr3_aa: CSVEFPSGPDSYEQYF; cdr3_nt: TGCAGCGTTGAGTTCCCTAGCGGGCCCGATTCCTACGAGCAGTACTTC
d_call: NA; v_call: TRBV5-1; j_call: TRBJ2-3; clone_size: NA; cdr3_aa: CASSQQGNADTQYF; cdr3_nt: TGCGCCAGCAGCCAACAGGGAAATGCAGATACGCAGTATTTT
d_call: TRBD1; v_call: TRBV9; j_call: TRBJ2-7; clone_size: NA; cdr3_aa: CASSAGQVSYEQYF; cdr3_nt: TGTGCCAGCAGCGCGGGACAGGTCTCCTACGAGCAGTACTTC
d_call: NA; v_call: TRBV7-7; j_call: TRBJ2-5; clone_size: NA; cdr3_aa: CASSFDSQETQYF; cdr3_nt: TGTGCTAGCAGCTTCGACAGCCAGGAGACCCAGTACTTC
d_call: NA; v_call: TRBV9; j_call: TRBJ1-6; clone_size: few; cdr3_aa: CASSVGTLQSPLHF; cdr3_nt: TGTGCCAGCAGCGTAGGGACTCTTCAATCACCCCTCCACTTT